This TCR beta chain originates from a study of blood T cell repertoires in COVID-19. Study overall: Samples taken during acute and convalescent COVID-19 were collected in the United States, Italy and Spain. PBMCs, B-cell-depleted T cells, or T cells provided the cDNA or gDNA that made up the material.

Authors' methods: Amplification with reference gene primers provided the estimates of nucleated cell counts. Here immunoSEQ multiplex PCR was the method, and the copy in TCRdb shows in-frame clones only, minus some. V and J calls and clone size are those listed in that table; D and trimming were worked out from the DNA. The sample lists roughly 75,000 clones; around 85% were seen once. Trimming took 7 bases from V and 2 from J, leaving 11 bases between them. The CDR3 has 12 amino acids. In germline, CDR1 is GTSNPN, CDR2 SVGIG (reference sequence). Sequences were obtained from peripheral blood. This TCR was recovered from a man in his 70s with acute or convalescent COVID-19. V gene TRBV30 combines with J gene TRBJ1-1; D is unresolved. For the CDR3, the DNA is TGTGCCTCGGAGTTGGTTAACACTGAAGCTTTCTTT. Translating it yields CASELVNTEAFF. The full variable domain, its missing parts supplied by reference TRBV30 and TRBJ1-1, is SQTIHQWPATLVQPVGSPLSLECTVEGTSNPNLYWYRQAAGRGLQLLFYSVGIGQISSEVPQNLSASRPQDRQFILSSKKLLLSDSGFYLCASELVNTEAFFGQGTRLTVV.